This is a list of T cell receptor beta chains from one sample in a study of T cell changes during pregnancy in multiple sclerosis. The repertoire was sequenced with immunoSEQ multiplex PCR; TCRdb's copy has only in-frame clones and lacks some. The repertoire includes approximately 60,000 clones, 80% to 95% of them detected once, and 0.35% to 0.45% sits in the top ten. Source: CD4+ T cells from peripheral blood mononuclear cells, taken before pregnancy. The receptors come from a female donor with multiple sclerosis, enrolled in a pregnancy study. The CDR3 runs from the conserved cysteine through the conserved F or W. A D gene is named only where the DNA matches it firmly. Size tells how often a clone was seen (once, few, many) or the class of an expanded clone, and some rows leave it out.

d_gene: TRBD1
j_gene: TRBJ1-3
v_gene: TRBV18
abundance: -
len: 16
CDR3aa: CASSPRQGASGNTIYF
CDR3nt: TGTGCCAGCTCACCGCGGCAGGGGGCGTCTGGAAACACCATATATTTT

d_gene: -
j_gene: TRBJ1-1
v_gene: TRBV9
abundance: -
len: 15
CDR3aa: CASSVGGVENTEAFF
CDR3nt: TGTGCCAGCAGCGTAGGGGGGGTTGAGAACACTGAAGCTTTCTTT

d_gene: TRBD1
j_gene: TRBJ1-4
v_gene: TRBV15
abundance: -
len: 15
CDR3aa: CATSREQGINEKLFF
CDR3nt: TGTGCCACCAGCAGAGAACAGGGGATTAATGAAAAACTGTTTTTT

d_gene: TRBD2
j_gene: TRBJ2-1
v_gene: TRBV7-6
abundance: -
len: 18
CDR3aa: CASSLEIGTSGFNNEQFF
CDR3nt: TGTGCCAGCAGCTTAGAGATAGGGACTAGCGGATTCAACAATGAGCAGTTCTTC

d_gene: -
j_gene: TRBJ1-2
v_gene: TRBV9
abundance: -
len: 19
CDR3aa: CASSPDRRGPSYRPYGYTF
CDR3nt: TGTGCCAGCAGCCCAGACCGGCGGGGGCCCTCCTACCGACCCTATGGCTACACCTTC

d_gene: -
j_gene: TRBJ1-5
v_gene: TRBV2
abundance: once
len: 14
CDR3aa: CASRTDSNNQPQHF
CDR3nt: TGTGCCAGCAGGACGGACAGTAACAATCAGCCCCAGCATTTT

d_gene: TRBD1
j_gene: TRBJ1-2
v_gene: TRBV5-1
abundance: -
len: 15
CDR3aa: CASSLEGQGYYGYTF
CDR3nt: TGCGCCAGCAGCTTGGAGGGACAGGGGTACTATGGCTACACCTTC

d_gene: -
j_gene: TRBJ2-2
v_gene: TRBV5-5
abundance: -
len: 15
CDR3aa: CASSPTSFPTRELFF
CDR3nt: TGTGCCAGCAGCCCGACAAGTTTCCCCACCCGGGAGCTGTTTTTT

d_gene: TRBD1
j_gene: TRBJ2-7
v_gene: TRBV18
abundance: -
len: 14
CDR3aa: CASSPRTGFHEQYF
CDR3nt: TGTGCCAGCTCACCACGGACAGGGTTCCACGAGCAGTACTTC

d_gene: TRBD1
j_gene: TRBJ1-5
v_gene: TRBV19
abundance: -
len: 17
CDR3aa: CASSTSTGTGGGQPQHF
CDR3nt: TGTGCCAGTAGTACATCAACCGGGACAGGGGGCGGTCAGCCCCAGCATTTT

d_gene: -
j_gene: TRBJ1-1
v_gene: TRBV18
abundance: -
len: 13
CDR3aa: CASSPSRSAQAFF
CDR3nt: TGTGCCAGCTCACCATCCCGCAGCGCTCAAGCTTTCTTT

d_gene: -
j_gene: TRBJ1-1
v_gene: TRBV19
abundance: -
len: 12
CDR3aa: CASSISRGEAFF
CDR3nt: TGTGCCAGTAGTATTAGCCGCGGAGAAGCTTTCTTT

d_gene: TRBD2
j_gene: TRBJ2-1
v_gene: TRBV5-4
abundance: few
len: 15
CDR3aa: CASSLRLAGRHEQFF
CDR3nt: TGTGCCAGCAGCCTCCGACTAGCGGGAAGGCATGAGCAGTTCTTC

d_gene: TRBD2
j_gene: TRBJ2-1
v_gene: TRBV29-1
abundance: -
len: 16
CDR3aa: CSVEGVASGRWNEQFF
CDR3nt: TGCAGCGTTGAAGGGGTGGCTAGCGGGAGGTGGAATGAGCAGTTCTTC

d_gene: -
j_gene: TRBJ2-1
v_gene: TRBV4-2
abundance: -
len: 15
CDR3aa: CASSLTGEVYNEQFF
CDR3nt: TGTGCCAGCAGCCTTACGGGAGAGGTCTACAATGAGCAGTTCTTC

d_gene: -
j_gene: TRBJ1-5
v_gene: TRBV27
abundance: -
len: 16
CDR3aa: CASSSLQGPSNQPQHF
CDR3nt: TGTGCCAGCAGTTCCCTTCAGGGGCCTAGCAATCAGCCCCAGCATTTT

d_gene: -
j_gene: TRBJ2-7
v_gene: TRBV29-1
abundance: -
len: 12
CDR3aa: CSVAGQSYEQYF
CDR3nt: TGCAGCGTGGCAGGACAGAGCTACGAGCAGTACTTC

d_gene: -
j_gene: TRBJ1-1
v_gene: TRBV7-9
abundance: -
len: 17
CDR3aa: CASSLDLTRDLNTEAFF
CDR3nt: TGTGCCAGCAGCTTAGACTTGACACGGGATTTGAACACTGAAGCTTTCTTT

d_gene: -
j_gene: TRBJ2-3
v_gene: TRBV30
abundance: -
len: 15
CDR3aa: CAWSASQRNTDTQYF
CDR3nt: TGTGCCTGGAGTGCCTCCCAGCGGAACACAGATACGCAGTATTTT

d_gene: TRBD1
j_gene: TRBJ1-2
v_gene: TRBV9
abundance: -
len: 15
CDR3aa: CASSPGTGIAHGYTF
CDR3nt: TGTGCCAGCAGCCCAGGGACAGGGATTGCCCATGGCTACACCTTC

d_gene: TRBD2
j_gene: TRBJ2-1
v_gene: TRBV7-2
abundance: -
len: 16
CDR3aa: CASSLVGGLAGSEQFF
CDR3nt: TGTGCCAGCAGCTTAGTAGGGGGACTAGCGGGAAGTGAGCAGTTCTTC

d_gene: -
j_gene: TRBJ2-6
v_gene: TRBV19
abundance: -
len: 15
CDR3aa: CASSNYDSGANVLTF
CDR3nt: TGTGCCAGTAGTAACTACGACTCTGGGGCCAACGTCCTGACTTTC

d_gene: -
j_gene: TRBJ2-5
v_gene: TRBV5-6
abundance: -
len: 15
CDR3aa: CASSLVTSQGETQYF
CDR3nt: TGTGCCAGCAGCTTGGTAACTTCCCAGGGAGAGACCCAGTACTTC

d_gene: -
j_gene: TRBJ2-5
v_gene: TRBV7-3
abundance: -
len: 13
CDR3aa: CASSLDRKETQYF
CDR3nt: TGTGCCAGCAGTCTCGACAGAAAAGAGACCCAGTACTTC

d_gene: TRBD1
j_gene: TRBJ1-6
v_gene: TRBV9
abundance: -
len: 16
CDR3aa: CASSVRPGQGQSPLHF
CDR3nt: TGTGCCAGCAGCGTAAGACCGGGACAGGGCCAATCACCCCTCCACTTT

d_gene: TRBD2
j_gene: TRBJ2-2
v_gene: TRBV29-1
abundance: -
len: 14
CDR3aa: CSGGASGRNGELFF
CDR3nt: TGCAGCGGAGGGGCTAGCGGGAGAAATGGGGAGCTGTTTTTT

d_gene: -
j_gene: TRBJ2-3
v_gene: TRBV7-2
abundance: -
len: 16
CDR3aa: CASSFTLAIMGDTQYF
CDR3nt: TGTGCCAGCAGCTTCACTCTAGCAATTATGGGAGATACGCAGTATTTT

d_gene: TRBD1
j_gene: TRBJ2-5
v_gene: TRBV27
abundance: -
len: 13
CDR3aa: CASSTNRGKTQYF
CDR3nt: TGTGCCAGCAGTACAAACAGGGGAAAGACCCAGTACTTC

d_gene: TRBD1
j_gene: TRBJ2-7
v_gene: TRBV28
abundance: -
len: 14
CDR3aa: CASKLVGQTYEQYF
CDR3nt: TGTGCCAGCAAACTTGTGGGACAGACCTACGAGCAGTACTTC

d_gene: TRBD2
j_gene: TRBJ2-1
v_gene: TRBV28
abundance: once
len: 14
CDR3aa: CASRNSGRAYEQFF
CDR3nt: TGTGCCAGCAGGAACAGCGGGAGGGCCTATGAGCAGTTCTTC

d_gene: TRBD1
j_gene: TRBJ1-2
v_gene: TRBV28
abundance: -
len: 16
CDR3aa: CASSATGVPTNYGYTF
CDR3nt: TGTGCCAGCAGTGCGACAGGGGTCCCAACTAACTATGGCTACACCTTC